This T cell receptor beta chain came from a study of blood T cells in healthy people across ages (dated by TCRdb to the mid-2010s). Study-wide context: In model experiments, template switching captured about one uniquely barcoded TCR beta cDNA molecule for every two T cells. Using deep sequencing normalized with unique cDNA molecular identifiers, the study measured how TCR beta repertoire diversity changes with age. Donors of different ages were randomly distributed across sequencing lanes to avoid experimental bias. Two additional independent replicas of 1 million unique cDNA reads from the same blood draw were analyzed for two donors (one aged 18 to 30 and one aged 80 or older). The donors were split into four age groups: young (average 16 years), middle-aged (roughly 42), aged (more than 60) and long-lived (approximately 80).

To note about this clonotype: Its antigen is still unknown. The junction departs from the called germline gene at one end, perhaps through a read error.

CDR3 length: 14 amino acids, cysteine to phenylalanine. The retained sequence is limited to the CDR3, 42 bases, with the frame set at the first base. The CDR1 and CDR2 encoded by the germline V gene are MGHDK and SYGVNS. The paper as a whole reports these results and caveats: Conclusive comparison of naive and antigen-experienced compartments was prevented by the profiling of bulk unsorted PBMCs. Compared with the aged group, the long-lived group had more naive CD4+ T cells, fewer expanded clones and increased TCR diversity, suggesting age selection. Estimates of total diversity based on one million sequenced T cells were considered lower bounds and underestimates. As age increased, observed TCR beta diversity per million T cells dropped in a roughly linear way, and a significant reduction was already evident by age 40. Because donor CMV infection status was unknown, age-related changes in expanded clonotypes were potentially confounded. There was a strong correlation between observed TCR beta diversity and the percentage of naive T cells measured by flow cytometry.

The approximately 40 donors, aged roughly 6 to 100 years, were systemically healthy Caucasian individuals from Russia. Each donor gave ten milliliters of peripheral blood, collected into EDTA-treated Vacutainer tubes. Ficoll-Paque density-gradient centrifugation was used to isolate PBMCs, with at least 6 million per sample. Total RNA, at least 5.5 micrograms per sample, was extracted from PBMCs with Trizol reagent. Naive CD45RAhigh/CD27high T cell percentages were measured by flow cytometry on a PBMC aliquot from every donor. Libraries came from 5' RACE. TCRdb shows the sequencer as Illumina HiSeq 2500. A second PCR of about 7 to 12 cycles was run with a J-beta primer mix and a sample-barcoded 5' primer. A unique molecular identifier was introduced onto each TCR beta cDNA molecule by a template-switch 5' adaptor carrying 12 random nucleotides. Each sample yielded at least 2.5 million CDR3-containing paired-end reads. First-strand cDNA was synthesized from all RNA with the Mint cDNA synthesis kit, primed by a TRBC-specific oligonucleotide. Following uracil-DNA glycosylase treatment, all cDNA underwent a first 18-cycle PCR with the universal primers M1SS and BC2_uni_R. As for the original processing: Normalization of each sample was performed by random selection of 1 million high-quality reads, each carrying a distinct molecular identifier. Instead of being binned into consensus sequences, reads that shared molecular identifiers were thrown out. MiTCR, set to a Q25 quality threshold and the strictest error-elimination algorithm, was used for CDR3 identification, clonotype clustering and error correction. A nonparametric unseen species model with Euler transformation was used to estimate lower-bound total TCR beta diversity. The raw public reads went through TCRdb reprocessing: fastp at Q25, MiXCR clone calling, in-frame beta chains kept. CDR3 protein duplicates are merged, each entry listing the most common genes and DNA. The V and J calls shown here were made by TCRdb, not taken from the authors' results. This sample holds some 920,000 distinct CDR3 sequences; around 54% were observed only once. Roughly a fifth of the sample goes to the ten largest clones.

The sample consisted of blood. The chain uses TRBV25-1 and TRBJ1-2, and perhaps TRBD1 as D gene, on 6 matching bases. This sequence originates from a woman aged 60-75 years in good health. The bases are TGTGCCAGCAGTAAGGAACAGGGAACCTATGGCTGCACCTTC. Translated, it reads CASSKEQGTYGCTF.